This T cell receptor beta chain was identified in a study of cytomegalovirus exposure and HLA in healthy donors. Study details: The platform used for the roughly 130 validation repertoires matched that of the roughly 670 first-cohort repertoires, a later analysis reported. Whole-study results and caveats: Associated with cytomegalovirus, according to the listing, were around 160 TCR beta chains.

Comments on this clone: Antigen specificity is unknown.

The V gene lost 0 bases and the J gene lost 5 bases, with 12 bases spanning the gap. There are 15 residues in the CDR3. Germline loops: CDR1 SGHDT, CDR2 YYEEEE. Clones were sequenced by immunoSEQ multiplex PCR, and TCRdb holds only the in-frame ones, with some missing. Of approximately 100,000 clones listed, about 88% are singletons. Sequenced input: PBMCs. This clonotype originated in a woman aged 18 to 35 in good health and CMV-seropositive. The chain recombines TRBV5-6 with TRBJ1-5; maybe TRBD1 (6 bases). In DNA, the CDR3 is TGTGCCAGCAGCTTGGAAACAGGGTCCGATCAGCCCCAGCATTTT. It translates to CASSLETGSDQPQHF.